This TCR beta chain was identified in a study of shared T cell receptors in the human thymus. This table comes from immunoSEQ multiplex PCR, and its TCRdb copy is limited to in-frame clones, with some not included. The sample lists some 700,000 clones, approximately 87% seen once, with 0.0095% to 0.011% in the top ten. The CDR3 is made up of 15 amino acids. Trimming removed 4 bases at V and 8 bases at J, with 17 bases between. Germline CDR1 is SEHNR and CDR2 is FQNEAQ (reference sequence). These sequences were also reported in another study, on human thymus T cells.

Sequenced material: thymocytes. The sequence was collected from a boy under three years old with a congenital heart defect. This sequence joins TRBV7-9 and TRBJ1-4; D gene uncertain. The CDR3 region is CASSSEGCGGEKLFF. The CDR3 nucleotides are TGTGCCAGCAGCTCAGAAGGCTGCGGCGGCGAAAAACTGTTTTTT.